This TCR beta chain was observed in a study of T cells in Graves' hyperthyroidism and ophthalmopathy (dated 2019 in TCRdb). In the study overall: Peripheral blood samples were taken at initial diagnosis, before any treatment was given. A discovery cohort of about 95 patients, 43 with Graves' ophthalmopathy and 55 to 60 with stable Graves' hyperthyroidism, was used to find distinguishing TCR V-J signatures. TCR Vbeta CDR3 sequencing of 135 peripheral blood samples (fewer than 45 ophthalmopathy, about 80 hyperthyroidism and some 17 progressor patients) is reported in the paper. The 75 to 100 discovery patients were divided at random into training and test sets in a 7:3 ratio. Once sampling was done, hyperthyroidism patients were given methimazole at a starting dose of 30 mg daily, whereas ophthalmopathy patients were given high-dose intravenous methylprednisolone. Prospective prediction of ophthalmopathy was tested in an independent validation cohort consisting of roughly 19 hyperthyroidism patients and approximately 16 patients who later progressed to ophthalmopathy. In about 6 Graves' hyperthyroidism patients, the study also compared T-cell repertoires from thyroid tissue with T-cell repertoires from blood.

Graves' hyperthyroidism was defined as stable when no progression to ophthalmopathy occurred over 18 months of follow-up. The hyperthyroidism patients were between 18 and 65 years old and newly diagnosed, with a disease duration of less than 2 months. Any patient with an uncontrolled infection, another autoimmune disease, pregnancy or lactation was excluded. Diagnoses were based on clinical symptoms, serum thyroxine and TRAb, thyroid ultrasound and orbital computed tomography. Ficoll-Paque density gradient centrifugation was used to isolate PBMCs from 10 ml of fresh peripheral blood. Total RNA was extracted using Trizol reagent, and RNA quality was assessed on an Agilent 2100 Bioanalyzer. Amplification of TCR beta CDR3 regions was carried out from RNA transcripts. A first-round RT-PCR of the TCR CDR3 used the HTBI primer set with the Qiagen OneStep RT-PCR kit. A second multiplex PCR round built the libraries, followed by size selection and purification. Sequencing of the libraries was done on an Illumina HiSeq2000 using paired-end 100 bp reads. The paper's processing steps were these. Raw data were processed with SOAPnuke, discarding reads with adapters, uncalled bases, mean Phred below 15, or no exact constant-primer or identifier match. High-quality paired reads were merged using COPE v1.2.5, and each unique nucleotide sequence was defined as a clonotype. Clonotypes were aligned to IMGT TRBV, TRBD and TRBJ reference segments using MiTCR v1.1. Analysis was restricted to V-J combinations with a frequency above 0.0001, which covered about 99% of repertoires. A TCS score was defined as the ratio of F50 (clonal expansion) to E x V (chaos), with BLOSUM62-based TCRdist applied between CDR3 peptides within each V-J. Welch's t-statistics and random forest reduced fewer than 600 V-J features to about 13, which were used in a naive Bayes classifier (R e1071). TCRdb cleaned the public reads at Q25 with fastp, built clones with MiXCR and kept in-frame beta chains. All rows with the same CDR3 protein become a single entry with the most common DNA and genes. The V and J calls reflect TCRdb's pipeline rather than the authors' work. The sample includes about 400,000 distinct CDR3 sequences, with roughly 14% observed a single time. Clones ranked in the top ten supply 7.5% to 9% of the sample.

Ends trimmed: V by 4 bases, J by 2 bases; bases unmatched to a gene: 1. The CDR3, cysteine through phenylalanine, is 13 amino acids long. Here the CDR3 DNA is all that survives: 39 bases in frame from base 1. Via the germline V gene, CDR1 is ENHRY and CDR2 SYGVKD. The paper as a whole reports these results and caveats: Sample size was not statistically predetermined, and investigators were not blinded to group allocation. Blood samples also contained most of the expanded thyroid clonotypes (frequency above 0.001), which suggests that blood repertoires may reflect thyroid immune responses. In validation, the model predicted progression to ophthalmopathy with around 71% sensitivity and roughly 72% specificity, a median of around six months before onset. A model built on a 13 V-J signature distinguished ophthalmopathy from stable hyperthyroidism, reaching around 87% sensitivity and around 82% specificity in cross-validation and 80%/75% in testing.

In its sample, this clonotype was seen many times. The antigen it binds to is not known. Base quality data are lacking; no much larger clone is found one base away. Rearrangement joined TRBV10-3 to TRBJ2-5, with 7 bases aligning to TRBD2. The sequence derives from a woman between 18 and 29 years old with Graves' hyperthyroidism. Input material: blood. CDR3 sequence: CAISGGLQETQYF. The nucleotide sequence reads TGTGCCATCAGTGGGGGACTACAAGAGACCCAGTACTTC.